These 5 T cell receptor beta chains were sequenced from one sample in a study of blood T cell repertoires in COVID-19. The protocol was immunoSEQ multiplex PCR, while the TCRdb copy is restricted to in-frame clones and leaves out a portion. The sample records 150,000 to 200,000 clones, 94% being singletons. Sequencing was performed on peripheral blood. These receptors originate from a young man with COVID-19, enrolled during active disease.

V is TRBV4-1 and J is TRBJ2-6, with unresolved D. Germline-derived CDR1 and CDR2 are MGHRA and YSYEKL. The CDR3 runs 16 residues. The V gene lost 4 bases and the J gene lost 0 bases, with 10 bases spanning the gap. CDR3 sequence (DNA): TGCGCCAGCAGCCGGTTTAGCCTCTCTGGGGCCAACGTCCTGACTTTC. Protein sequence: CASSRFSLSGANVLTF.

The chain couples TRBV10-3 to TRBJ1-4; D may be TRBD1 (6 bases). V was shortened by 10 bases and J by 4 bases, with 13 bases between the two germline ends. Germline V gene data show CDR1 as ENHRY and CDR2 as SYGVKD. The CDR3 extends over 13 amino acids. The CDR3 is CATNDRINEKLFF. The DNA for the CDR3 is TGTGCCACCAACGACAGGATTAATGAAAAACTGTTTTTT.

Only a few counts were recorded for this clone. This chain connects TRBV19 to TRBJ1-1; 12 nucleotides match TRBD1. Germline lookup yields CDR1 LNHDA and CDR2 SQIVND (reference sequence). This CDR3 has 16 amino acids. The V and J ends lost 3 bases and 10 bases, in that order; junction bases with no gene match: 12. The CDR3 loop is CASSIHKGQGAKGAFF. As DNA, the CDR3 is TGTGCCAGTAGTATTCATAAGGGACAGGGGGCTAAGGGAGCTTTCTTT.

This clone appeared a single time. The chain carries TRBV7-9 and TRBJ1-1, with unresolved D. V was cut by 5 bases and J by 5 bases, with 12 bases left in between. This CDR3 has 13 amino acids. From germline, CDR1 is SEHNR and CDR2 FQNEAQ (reference sequence). The CDR3 DNA reads as TGTGCCAGCAGCAAACGGGTCACTACTGAAGCTTTCTTT. Its protein product is CASSKRVTTEAFF.

The rearrangement uses TRBV20-1 and TRBJ1-1; TRBD1 is a possible D gene (5 bases). V lost 5 bases to trimming and J lost 6 bases, with 10 bases between them. CDR1 is DFQATT, CDR2 SNEGSKA, per germline (reference sequence). The CDR3 length is 11 residues. This CDR3 is CSAPWGAEAFF. The CDR3 DNA reads TGCAGTGCTCCTTGGGGGGCTGAAGCTTTCTTT.